A single T cell receptor (beta chain) is shown here with its context. This CDR3 has 15 amino acids. Germline V gene lookup returns CDR1 LNHNV and CDR2 YYDKDF (reference sequence). Trimming pared 1 base from V and 4 bases from J, leaving 11 bases between. Per the original methods: Reference gene primer amplification in the assay estimated nucleated cell counts. Data came from immunoSEQ multiplex PCR; TCRdb stores just in-frame clones and leaves some out. D and trimming come from the DNA, and the V and J calls and clone size come from that table. Of about 240,000 clones in the sample, roughly 90% are singletons; the top ten hold roughly 7%. This record belongs to a study of blood T cell repertoires in COVID-19. Across the whole study: COVID-19 samples, acute and convalescent, were from the United States, Italy and Spain. Sample material is recorded as cDNA or gDNA derived from T cells, B-cell-depleted T cells, or PBMCs.

This chain uses TRBV15 with TRBJ1-5, with TRBD1 as a possible D gene (5 bases). The TCR was taken from a man aged 60 to 75 who had recovered from COVID-19. Sequenced input: peripheral blood. CDR3 loop: CATSRVTGFNQPQHF. CDR3 DNA: TGTGCCACCAGCAGAGTTACAGGATTTAATCAGCCCCAGCATTTT.